This note documents a single T cell receptor beta chain sequence. Antigen unknown. Germline V gene lookup returns CDR1 SGDLS and CDR2 YYNGEE. This CDR3 is 15 amino acids long. Unmatched junction bases numbered 0, after V lost 0 bases and J lost 4 bases. TCRbeta library construction was performed incorporating unique molecular identifiers. TCRdb independently ran MiXCR on the PCR reads; one entry per CDR3 protein. The table includes hundreds of thousands of distinct CDR3 sequences, 10% to 15% detected once. This record belongs to a study of T-cell reconstitution after alpha-beta-depleted transplantation in children. Whole-study results and caveats: Roughly two months post-transplant, alpha-beta T cells reportedly originated from several hundred graft clones that had expanded.

The clonotype comes from a male patient under 18 who had a stem cell transplant for acute myeloid leukemia, so the T cells may come from the graft donor. The chain links TRBV9 to TRBJ2-2; 10 bases fit TRBD2. Specimen: PBMCs, mostly from graft donor cells, collected 360 days after TCRalphabeta/CD19-depleted stem cell transplant. The CDR3 is CASSVASGSTGELFF. The CDR3 DNA follows: TGTGCCAGCAGCGTAGCTAGCGGGAGCACCGGGGAGCTGTTTTTT.